The rows below give T cell receptor beta chains drawn from one sample of a study of shared clonotypes between healthy human individuals. Data came from immunoSEQ multiplex PCR; TCRdb stores just in-frame clones and leaves some out. The sample carries 950,000 to 1,100,000 clones, around 74% recorded once. What was sequenced was memory CD4+ T cells sorted from blood. These receptors were collected from a man between 18 and 35 years old in good health. Each CDR3 is given with its conserved first and last residue. A D gene is named only where the DNA matches it firmly. Some rows mark clone size as missing; the rest say once, few, many or name a class of expanded clone.

clone size: .
D gene: .
J gene: TRBJ2-7
V gene: TRBV11-2
CDR3 DNA: TGTGCCAGCAGCTTAGCTCAAACCCCCTACGAGCAGTACTTC
CDR3 protein: CASSLAQTPYEQYF

clone size: .
D gene: .
J gene: TRBJ2-1
V gene: TRBV9
CDR3 DNA: TGTGCCAGCAGCATCTCGCGGGAGAGGGGGGAGCAGTTCTTC
CDR3 protein: CASSISRERGEQFF

clone size: .
D gene: .
J gene: TRBJ1-2
V gene: TRBV14
CDR3 DNA: TGTGCCAGCAGCCCCCAGCCGGGGGTCGGGTATGGCTACACCTTC
CDR3 protein: CASSPQPGVGYGYTF

clone size: .
D gene: .
J gene: TRBJ1-3
V gene: TRBV7-9
CDR3 DNA: TGTGCCAGCAGCTTTGACTATCCTGGAAACACCATATATTTT
CDR3 protein: CASSFDYPGNTIYF

clone size: .
D gene: TRBD2
J gene: TRBJ2-2
V gene: TRBV19
CDR3 DNA: TGTGCCAGTAGTATATGGTCTAGCGGGAACACCGGGGAGCTGTTTTTT
CDR3 protein: CASSIWSSGNTGELFF

clone size: many
D gene: TRBD2
J gene: TRBJ2-1
V gene: TRBV5-1
CDR3 DNA: TGCGCCAGCAGCTTGTATGGACTAGCGACCCAAACGAGCTCCTACAATGAGCAGTTCTTC
CDR3 protein: CASSLYGLATQTSSYNEQFF

clone size: .
D gene: .
J gene: TRBJ2-3
V gene: TRBV5-4
CDR3 DNA: TGTGCCAGCAGCTTGTCTAGCGACATTACCACAGATACGCAGTATTTT
CDR3 protein: CASSLSSDITTDTQYF

clone size: .
D gene: .
J gene: TRBJ1-6
V gene: TRBV19
CDR3 DNA: TGTGCCAGTAGTAAGGACTGGGCGAATTCACCCCTCCACTTT
CDR3 protein: CASSKDWANSPLHF

clone size: .
D gene: .
J gene: TRBJ2-6
V gene: TRBV9
CDR3 DNA: TGTGCCAGCAGCAAATCAGGGGCTGGGGCCAACGTCCTGACTTTC
CDR3 protein: CASSKSGAGANVLTF

clone size: .
D gene: TRBD1
J gene: TRBJ2-7
V gene: TRBV9
CDR3 DNA: TGTGCCAGCAGCGTCGGGACAGGAGGCCCATACGAGCAGTACTTC
CDR3 protein: CASSVGTGGPYEQYF

clone size: .
D gene: .
J gene: TRBJ1-3
V gene: TRBV30
CDR3 DNA: TGTGCCTGGAGCTTCCAAGTGGGCTCAGGAAACACCATATATTTT
CDR3 protein: CAWSFQVGSGNTIYF

clone size: .
D gene: TRBD1
J gene: TRBJ1-5
V gene: TRBV19
CDR3 DNA: TGTGCCAGTAGTATAGTCGAAGGGGGCAGGCAGCCCCAGCATTTT
CDR3 protein: CASSIVEGGRQPQHF

clone size: .
D gene: .
J gene: TRBJ1-2
V gene: TRBV20-1
CDR3 DNA: TGCAGTGCTAGGTCAGGCTATGGCTACACCTTC
CDR3 protein: CSARSGYGYTF

clone size: .
D gene: .
J gene: TRBJ2-5
V gene: TRBV11-3
CDR3 DNA: TGTGCCAGCAGCTCCGGAACTAGTTTCGAGGAGACCCAGTACTTC
CDR3 protein: CASSSGTSFEETQYF

clone size: .
D gene: TRBD1
J gene: TRBJ1-4
V gene: TRBV11-3
CDR3 DNA: TGTGCCAGCAGCCCCCTTAAGAACAGGGGTTCAACTAATGAAAAACTGTTTTTT
CDR3 protein: CASSPLKNRGSTNEKLFF

clone size: .
D gene: .
J gene: TRBJ2-1
V gene: TRBV30
CDR3 DNA: TGTGCCTGGAGTCGGGACTTAAGCTCCTACAATGAGCAGTTCTTC
CDR3 protein: CAWSRDLSSYNEQFF

clone size: .
D gene: TRBD1
J gene: TRBJ1-4
V gene: TRBV28
CDR3 DNA: TGTGCCAGCAGCTTCTACCAAATCGGGACAGGGGTAGAAAAACTGTTTTTT
CDR3 protein: CASSFYQIGTGVEKLFF

clone size: once
D gene: TRBD1
J gene: TRBJ2-2
V gene: TRBV10-3
CDR3 DNA: TGTGCCATCAGTTGGGCCAGGGGGCGCACCGGGGAGCTGTTTTTT
CDR3 protein: CAISWARGRTGELFF

clone size: .
D gene: .
J gene: TRBJ2-7
V gene: TRBV6-1
CDR3 DNA: TGTGCCAGCAGACCCGGTACCCTAGCCTACGAGCAGTACTTC
CDR3 protein: CASRPGTLAYEQYF

clone size: .
D gene: .
J gene: TRBJ2-7
V gene: TRBV19
CDR3 DNA: TGTGCCAGTAGTATAGGACAGGTCCCACGGGAAGACGAGCAGTACTTC
CDR3 protein: CASSIGQVPREDEQYF

clone size: .
D gene: TRBD1
J gene: TRBJ1-1
V gene: TRBV2
CDR3 DNA: TGTGCCAGCAGCCGACAGGGAGCTGAAGCTTTCTTT
CDR3 protein: CASSRQGAEAFF

clone size: .
D gene: TRBD1
J gene: TRBJ1-1
V gene: TRBV19
CDR3 DNA: TGTGCCAGTAGTACCCGGACAGGGGGCTATACTGAAGCTTTCTTT
CDR3 protein: CASSTRTGGYTEAFF

clone size: .
D gene: .
J gene: TRBJ2-1
V gene: TRBV7-2
CDR3 DNA: TGTGCCAGCAGCTTAGCGCAGGGTTCCCATGAGCAGTTCTTC
CDR3 protein: CASSLAQGSHEQFF

clone size: .
D gene: TRBD1
J gene: TRBJ1-2
V gene: TRBV5-1
CDR3 DNA: TGCGCCAGCAGCTTGGGACAGGGGGCCAGGGACTATGGCTACACCTTC
CDR3 protein: CASSLGQGARDYGYTF

clone size: .
D gene: TRBD2
J gene: TRBJ2-7
V gene: TRBV7-6
CDR3 DNA: TGTGCCAGCAGCCCCACGGCGACTAGCGGGGGCACCGAGCAGTACTTC
CDR3 protein: CASSPTATSGGTEQYF

clone size: .
D gene: .
J gene: TRBJ1-1
V gene: TRBV2
CDR3 DNA: TGTGCCAGCAGCGAAGAGCTTAGGACTGAAGCTTTCTTT
CDR3 protein: CASSEELRTEAFF

clone size: .
D gene: .
J gene: TRBJ1-3
V gene: TRBV6-6
CDR3 DNA: TGTGCCAGCAGCCGGGACGGATCTTTCTCTGGAAACACCATATATTTT
CDR3 protein: CASSRDGSFSGNTIYF

clone size: .
D gene: TRBD2
J gene: TRBJ2-5
V gene: TRBV6-6
CDR3 DNA: TGTGCCACCTCCCATAGCGGGAGGGGAGAGACCCAGTACTTC
CDR3 protein: CATSHSGRGETQYF

clone size: .
D gene: .
J gene: TRBJ2-3
V gene: TRBV25-1
CDR3 DNA: TGTGCCAGCAGTTCCAGGAGAGATACGCAGTATTTT
CDR3 protein: CASSSRRDTQYF

clone size: once
D gene: TRBD1
J gene: TRBJ1-2
V gene: TRBV6-1
CDR3 DNA: TGTGCCAGCAGTGGGGGAAACCGACAGGGGGCAACGAATGGCTACACCTTC
CDR3 protein: CASSGGNRQGATNGYTF

clone size: .
D gene: .
J gene: TRBJ1-3
V gene: TRBV7-9
CDR3 DNA: TGTGCCAGCAGCCCGGATGCAGCCTCTGGAAACACCATATATTTT
CDR3 protein: CASSPDAASGNTIYF

clone size: .
D gene: .
J gene: TRBJ2-3
V gene: TRBV28
CDR3 DNA: TGTGCCAGCAGCTACCCCGGGGGGCGCACAGATACGCAGTATTTT
CDR3 protein: CASSYPGGRTDTQYF

clone size: .
D gene: .
J gene: TRBJ1-4
V gene: TRBV18
CDR3 DNA: TGTGCCAGCTCACCGGAAGCCCAGGGAGTCGGCGAAAAACTGTTTTTT
CDR3 protein: CASSPEAQGVGEKLFF

clone size: .
D gene: .
J gene: TRBJ2-7
V gene: TRBV18
CDR3 DNA: TGTGCCAGCTCGGATACCTACGAGCAGTACTTC
CDR3 protein: CASSDTYEQYF

clone size: few
D gene: .
J gene: TRBJ2-5
V gene: TRBV5-1
CDR3 DNA: TGCGCCAGCAGCTTGGATTCGACGGAGGAGACCCAGTACTTC
CDR3 protein: CASSLDSTEETQYF

clone size: .
D gene: TRBD1
J gene: TRBJ1-5
V gene: TRBV19
CDR3 DNA: TGTGCCAGTAGTATACCCGGGACAGGCCCTGGGGGTCAGCCCCAGCATTTT
CDR3 protein: CASSIPGTGPGGQPQHF

clone size: .
D gene: TRBD1
J gene: TRBJ2-1
V gene: TRBV19
CDR3 DNA: TGTGCCAGTAGTACAGGGGGAAGGAATGAGCAGTTCTTC
CDR3 protein: CASSTGGRNEQFF

clone size: .
D gene: TRBD2
J gene: TRBJ2-3
V gene: TRBV10-3
CDR3 DNA: TGTGCCATCACTTCTTTCGGACTAGCGGGTACCAACACAGATACGCAGTATTTT
CDR3 protein: CAITSFGLAGTNTDTQYF

clone size: .
D gene: .
J gene: TRBJ2-4
V gene: TRBV7-2
CDR3 DNA: TGTGCCAGCGCCCCGACGGGAATGGGGACCAAAAACATTCAGTACTTC
CDR3 protein: CASAPTGMGTKNIQYF

clone size: .
D gene: TRBD2
J gene: TRBJ2-3
V gene: TRBV9
CDR3 DNA: TGTGCCAGCAGCGTAGCGGCGGGGGGCACAGATACGCAGTATTTT
CDR3 protein: CASSVAAGGTDTQYF

clone size: .
D gene: TRBD1
J gene: TRBJ1-1
V gene: TRBV29-1
CDR3 DNA: TGCAGCGGGAAAACAGGGGCTGAAGCTTTCTTT
CDR3 protein: CSGKTGAEAFF

clone size: .
D gene: .
J gene: TRBJ2-2
V gene: TRBV7-8
CDR3 DNA: TGTGCCAGCAGCTCCACAATTTCCGGGGAGCTGTTTTTT
CDR3 protein: CASSSTISGELFF

clone size: .
D gene: TRBD1
J gene: TRBJ1-5
V gene: TRBV19
CDR3 DNA: TGTGCCAGTAGTCCCACAGGGGGCCCGTCCCAGCCCCAGCATTTT
CDR3 protein: CASSPTGGPSQPQHF

clone size: .
D gene: .
J gene: TRBJ2-5
V gene: TRBV7-3
CDR3 DNA: TGTGCCAGCCGGGGGAGAAACCCAGAGACCCAGTACTTC
CDR3 protein: CASRGRNPETQYF

clone size: many
D gene: .
J gene: TRBJ1-6
V gene: TRBV27
CDR3 DNA: TGTGCCAGCAGTGTCCAACAGGGAACCTATAATTCACCCCTCCACTTT
CDR3 protein: CASSVQQGTYNSPLHF

clone size: once
D gene: .
J gene: TRBJ2-3
V gene: TRBV2
CDR3 DNA: TGTGCCAGCATGGGCGGAAGATTGGCAGATACGCAGTATTTT
CDR3 protein: CASMGGRLADTQYF

clone size: .
D gene: .
J gene: TRBJ2-2
V gene: TRBV11-3
CDR3 DNA: TGTGCCAGCAGCTTAGATATGGCCGGGGAGCTGTTTTTT
CDR3 protein: CASSLDMAGELFF

clone size: .
D gene: TRBD2
J gene: TRBJ2-2
V gene: TRBV5-1
CDR3 DNA: TGCGCCAGCAGCCTAGTAGCGGGGTACACCGGGGAGCTGTTTTTT
CDR3 protein: CASSLVAGYTGELFF

clone size: .
D gene: .
J gene: TRBJ2-3
V gene: TRBV5-4
CDR3 DNA: TGTGCCAGCAGCTTAAGGGATACGCAGTATTTT
CDR3 protein: CASSLRDTQYF

clone size: .
D gene: TRBD1
J gene: TRBJ2-1
V gene: TRBV29-1
CDR3 DNA: TGCAGCGCCCTGGTTGGGACAGGGGTAGGAAATGAGCAGTTCTTC
CDR3 protein: CSALVGTGVGNEQFF

clone size: .
D gene: .
J gene: TRBJ2-3
V gene: TRBV5-1
CDR3 DNA: TGCGCCAGCAGCTTGGTCCTGGGGGCAGATACGCAGTATTTT
CDR3 protein: CASSLVLGADTQYF

clone size: .
D gene: .
J gene: TRBJ2-5
V gene: TRBV18
CDR3 DNA: TGTGCCAGCTCCCAGCTCGGAGGGGCAGAGACCCAGTACTTC
CDR3 protein: CASSQLGGAETQYF

clone size: once
D gene: .
J gene: TRBJ1-6
V gene: TRBV9
CDR3 DNA: TGTGCCAGCAGCGTAGATTCAGGGCTCGCCTATAATTCACCCCTCCACTTT
CDR3 protein: CASSVDSGLAYNSPLHF

clone size: .
D gene: .
J gene: TRBJ2-7
V gene: TRBV15
CDR3 DNA: TGTGCCACCAGCAGAGGAGCCTCCTACGAGCAGTACTTC
CDR3 protein: CATSRGASYEQYF

clone size: .
D gene: TRBD1
J gene: TRBJ1-4
V gene: TRBV9
CDR3 DNA: TGTGCCAGCAGCCCCAGGTGGCAGGGGGGTGAAAAACTGTTTTTT
CDR3 protein: CASSPRWQGGEKLFF

clone size: once
D gene: .
J gene: TRBJ2-1
V gene: TRBV7-2
CDR3 DNA: TGTGCCAGCAGCTCGGGACGGTTCTCCTACAATGAGCAGTTCTTC
CDR3 protein: CASSSGRFSYNEQFF

clone size: once
D gene: TRBD2
J gene: TRBJ2-3
V gene: TRBV5-1
CDR3 DNA: TGCGCCAGCAGAACGATCGGGGGGGATAGAGATACGCAGTATTTT
CDR3 protein: CASRTIGGDRDTQYF

clone size: .
D gene: .
J gene: TRBJ2-2
V gene: TRBV18
CDR3 DNA: TGTGCCAGCTCACCCCGGACCGCTGACACCGGGGAGCTGTTTTTT
CDR3 protein: CASSPRTADTGELFF

clone size: .
D gene: TRBD2
J gene: TRBJ2-2
V gene: TRBV19
CDR3 DNA: TGTGCCAGCTCTAAGTCCATGCGGGGGGCGAACACCGGGGAGCTGTTTTTT
CDR3 protein: CASSKSMRGANTGELFF